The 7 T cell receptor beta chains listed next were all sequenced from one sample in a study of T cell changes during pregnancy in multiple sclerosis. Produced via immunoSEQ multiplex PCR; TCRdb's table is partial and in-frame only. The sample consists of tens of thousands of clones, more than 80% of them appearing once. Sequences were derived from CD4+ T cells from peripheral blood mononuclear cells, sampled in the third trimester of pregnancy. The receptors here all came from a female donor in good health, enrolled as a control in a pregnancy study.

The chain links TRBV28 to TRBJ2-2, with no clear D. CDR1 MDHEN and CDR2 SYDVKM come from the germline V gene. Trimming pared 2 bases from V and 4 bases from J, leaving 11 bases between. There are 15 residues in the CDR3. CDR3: CASSLANGPTGELFF. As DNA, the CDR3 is TGTGCCAGCAGTTTAGCTAATGGGCCCACCGGGGAGCTGTTTTTT.

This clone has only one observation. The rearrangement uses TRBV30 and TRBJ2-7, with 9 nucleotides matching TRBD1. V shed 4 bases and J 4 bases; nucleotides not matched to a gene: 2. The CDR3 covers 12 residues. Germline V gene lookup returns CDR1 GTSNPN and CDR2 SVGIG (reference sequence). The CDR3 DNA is TGTGCCTGGAACAGGGGGCAGTACGAGCAGTACTTC. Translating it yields CAWNRGQYEQYF.

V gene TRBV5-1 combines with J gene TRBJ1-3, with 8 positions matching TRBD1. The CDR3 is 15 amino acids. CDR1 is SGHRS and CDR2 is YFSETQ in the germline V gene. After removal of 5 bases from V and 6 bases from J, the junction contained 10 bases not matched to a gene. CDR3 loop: CASRRSGTGPNTIYF. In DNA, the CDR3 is TGCGCCAGCAGACGGTCCGGGACAGGCCCAAACACCATATATTTT.

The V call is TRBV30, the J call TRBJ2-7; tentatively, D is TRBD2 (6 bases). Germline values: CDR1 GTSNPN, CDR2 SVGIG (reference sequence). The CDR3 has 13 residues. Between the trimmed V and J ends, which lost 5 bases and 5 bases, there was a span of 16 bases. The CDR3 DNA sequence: TGTGCCTGGGGGCCTGGAGGGGAGGACGAGCAGTACTTC. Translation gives CAWGPGGEDEQYF.

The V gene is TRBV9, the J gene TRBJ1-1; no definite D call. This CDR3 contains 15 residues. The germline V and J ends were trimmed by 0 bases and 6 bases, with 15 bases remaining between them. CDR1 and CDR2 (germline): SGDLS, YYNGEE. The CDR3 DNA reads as TGTGCCAGCAGCGTAGGCGCAGGTAGTACGGCTGAAGCTTTCTTT. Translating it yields CASSVGAGSTAEAFF. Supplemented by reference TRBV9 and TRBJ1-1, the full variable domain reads DSGVTQTPKHLITATGQRVTLRCSPRSGDLSVYWYQQSLDQGLQFLIQYYNGEERAKGNILERFSAQQFPDLHSELNLSSLELGDSALYFCASSVGAGSTAEAFFGQGTRLTVV.

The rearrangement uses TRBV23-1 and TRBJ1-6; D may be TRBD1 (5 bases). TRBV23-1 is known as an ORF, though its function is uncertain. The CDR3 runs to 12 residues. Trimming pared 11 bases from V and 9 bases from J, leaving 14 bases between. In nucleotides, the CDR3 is TGCGCCGGCCACAGGATGGGTTCACCCCTCCACTTT. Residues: CAGHRMGSPLHF.

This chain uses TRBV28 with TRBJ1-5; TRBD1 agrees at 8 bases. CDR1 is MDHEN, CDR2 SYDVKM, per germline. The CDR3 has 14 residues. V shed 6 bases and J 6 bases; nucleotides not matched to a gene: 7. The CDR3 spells CASSEAGGFQPQHF. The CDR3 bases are TGTGCCAGCAGCGAAGCAGGGGGCTTTCAGCCCCAGCATTTT.